This T cell receptor beta chain was identified during a study of cytotoxic CD8 clonotypes in ibrutinib-treated CLL. Across the study: Response samples were drawn at a median of around 12 months of treatment, range 6 to 36.

Generated by immunoSEQ multiplex PCR, the TCRdb table keeps only in-frame clones and is missing some. This sample has approximately 340,000 clones, with under 70% found just once. The trim removed 4 bases at V and 9 bases at J, leaving 3 bases unmatched. The CDR3 has 12 residues. CDR1 is MNHEY, CDR2 SVGAGI, per germline. V usage is TRBV6-5 and J usage is TRBJ2-1; the match to TRBD2 covers 7 bases. The specimen comprised PBMCs, sampled after 36 months of ibrutinib treatment. The receptor comes from a human donor with chronic lymphocytic leukemia. As DNA, the CDR3 is TGTGCCAGCAGTTCGGGGAGGGGTGAGCAGTTCTTC. Residues: CASSSGRGEQFF.